This T cell receptor beta chain was recorded in a study of T cell responses to AZD1222 COVID-19 vaccine. About this clone: What it binds is not known.

Study results and caveats: Increased Spike-specific TCR breadth and depth were observed after two AZD1222 doses. Repertoire samples came only from after the peak T cell response.

The table came from immunoSEQ multiplex PCR; TCRdb's copy has only in-frame clones and leaves some out. The repertoire holds 150,000 to 200,000 clones, with approximately 90% as singletons. The CDR3 runs to 14 residues. CDR1 and CDR2 (germline): SGHRS, YFSETQ. The V end was cut by 4 bases, the J end by 4 bases, with 13 bases between. The sample consisted of peripheral blood, taken on day 0 of MenACWY control vaccination. The chain combines TRBV5-1 with TRBJ2-3; no definite D call. The TCR comes from an adult in good health. CDR3 coding DNA: TGCGCCAGCAGCCAACAAGCCCGGGCAGATACGCAGTATTTT. It translates to CASSQQARADTQYF.